Listed below are T cell receptor beta chains from one sample, sequenced in a study of response to subunit inactivated influenza vaccine. In TCRdb, the RT-PCR reads were re-called with MiXCR into one record per CDR3 protein. The sample has 300,000 to 350,000 distinct CDR3 sequences, about 20% seen once. Sequencing was performed on PBMCs from blood, taken 21 months after vaccination. All receptors come from a man aged 45-69 years who received an inactivated influenza vaccine. Both conserved end residues are part of each CDR3. Fields, in order: D gene, clone size, V gene, CDR3 length, J gene, CDR3 DNA, CDR3 protein. D genes are given only for firm matches. Size values are once, few and many counts, or a class for expanded clones, and some rows have none.

>NA|NA|TRBV3-1|14|TRBJ2-7
TGTGCCAGCAGCCACCCGGGATCATCCTACGAGCAGTACTTC
CASSHPGSSYEQYF
>TRBD1|many|TRBV5-6|15|TRBJ1-5
TGTGCCAGCAGCTCCGGGACAGGGCTTAATCAGCCCCAGCATTTT
CASSSGTGLNQPQHF
>TRBD2|NA|TRBV15|15|TRBJ2-1
TGTGCCACCAGCGGACTAGACATATCCTACAATGAGCAGTTCTTC
CATSGLDISYNEQFF
>NA|NA|TRBV29-1|15|TRBJ1-3
TGCAGCGTTGAAGATTTAGGGCAGACTGGAAACACCATATATTTT
CSVEDLGQTGNTIYF
>TRBD1|NA|TRBV4-1|15|TRBJ2-1
TGCGCCAGCAGCCGGACAGGGGATTTCTACAATGAGCAGTTCTTC
CASSRTGDFYNEQFF
>TRBD1|NA|TRBV18|14|TRBJ2-7
TGTGCCAGCTCCTCGCGACAGGGAATAGTCGAGCAGTACTTC
CASSSRQGIVEQYF
>NA|few|TRBV18|14|TRBJ1-1
TGTGCCAGCTCACCCGGGGGCGCGGTCACTGAAGCTTTCTTT
CASSPGGAVTEAFF
>TRBD1|few|TRBV7-9|13|TRBJ2-7
TGTGCCAGCTTGGACAGGGTGAGATACGAGCAGTACTTC
CASLDRVRYEQYF
>TRBD2|NA|TRBV9|15|TRBJ2-1
TGTGCCAGCAGCGTAGGACTAGCGGACGTCAATGAGCAGTTCTTC
CASSVGLADVNEQFF
>NA|NA|TRBV20-1|15|TRBJ1-2
TGCAGTGCTAGAGTCGCCGGGACCGGCGCTTCTATCTACACCTTC
CSARVAGTGASIYTF
>TRBD1|many|TRBV20-1|14|TRBJ1-3
TGCAGTGCTGGACAGGGGGCATTTGGAAACACCATATATTTT
CSAGQGAFGNTIYF
>TRBD2|NA|TRBV10-3|13|TRBJ2-1
TGTGCCATCAGTGAGTCGGGGGGGGATGAGCAGTTCTTC
CAISESGGDEQFF
>NA|NA|TRBV18|18|TRBJ1-4
TGTGCCAGCTCACCACCAAATTCCGGGGGCAAACCGACTGAAAAACTGTTTTTT
CASSPPNSGGKPTEKLFF
>NA|many|TRBV27|15|TRBJ1-6
TGTGCCAGCAGTTTCCTGGGGGATCACAATTCACCCCTCCACTTT
CASSFLGDHNSPLHF
>NA|few|TRBV7-2|13|TRBJ1-1
TGTGCCAGCAGCTTCATCAGGGCCCCTGAAGCTTTCTTT
CASSFIRAPEAFF
>NA|NA|TRBV3-1|14|TRBJ1-2
TGTGCCAGCAGCCAACCCGGGATTAACTATGGCTACACCTTC
CASSQPGINYGYTF
>NA|NA|TRBV4-2|14|TRBJ1-6
TGTGCCAGCAGCCAAGACGGCAGGGATTCACCCCTCCACTTT
CASSQDGRDSPLHF
>NA|few|TRBV12-3/TRBV12-4|15|TRBJ2-2
TGTGCCAGCGGTAATTCCGGGACACACACCGGGGAGCTGTTTTTT
CASGNSGTHTGELFF
>TRBD1|NA|TRBV4-2|17|TRBJ1-5
TGTGCCAGCAGCCAGTACATTGGGGACAGAAACAATCAGCCCCAGCATTTT
CASSQYIGDRNNQPQHF
>NA|few|TRBV20-1|10|TRBJ1-2
TGCAGTGCTTATAACTATGGCTACACCTTC
CSAYNYGYTF
>NA|NA|TRBV11-2|14|TRBJ1-3
TGTGCCAGCAGCTTAGATTTGACTGGAAACACCATATATTTT
CASSLDLTGNTIYF
>TRBD1|few|TRBV14|16|TRBJ2-5
TGTGCCAGCAGCCGAGCCGGGACAGGCCTTTTGAAGACCCAGTACTTC
CASSRAGTGLLKTQYF
>NA|NA|TRBV29-1|13|TRBJ2-3
TGCAGCGTTTCTTCGGGGATAACAGATACGCAGTATTTT
CSVSSGITDTQYF
>NA|NA|TRBV4-3|16|TRBJ2-6
TGCGCCAGCAGCCAAGGGGGAATCTCTGGGGCCAACGTCCTGACTTTC
CASSQGGISGANVLTF
>TRBD2|NA|TRBV3-1|16|TRBJ2-7
TGTGCCAGCAGTTCTGTCGGGGGGTACAACTCCTACGAGCAGTACTTC
CASSSVGGYNSYEQYF
>TRBD1|NA|TRBV12-3/TRBV12-4|14|TRBJ1-4
TGTGCCAGCAGTCCACAGGGGGCGTTTGAAAAACTGTTTTTT
CASSPQGAFEKLFF
>NA|few|TRBV6-1|14|TRBJ1-2
TGTGCCAGCAGTGAAGCTGGGCGAGCCTATGGCTACACCTTC
CASSEAGRAYGYTF
>NA|few|TRBV6-2/TRBV6-3|14|TRBJ2-5
TGTGCCAGCAGCCCTCTCTCTCGGGAAGAGACCCAGTACTTC
CASSPLSREETQYF
>NA|NA|TRBV9|15|TRBJ2-5
TGTGCCAGCAGCGTAGCCAGGCGAATGGGGGAGACCCAGTACTTC
CASSVARRMGETQYF
>NA|many|TRBV7-9|16|TRBJ1-3
TGTGCCAGCAGCATTCAGGGACGTACCTCTGGAAACACCATATATTTT
CASSIQGRTSGNTIYF
>NA|few|TRBV7-2|12|TRBJ1-2
TGTGCCAGCAGTTCCGGGTATTATGGCTACACCTTC
CASSSGYYGYTF
>NA|NA|TRBV20-1|13|TRBJ2-3
TGCAGTGCTAGAGGGACCCCGGCAGATACGCAGTATTTT
CSARGTPADTQYF
>NA|few|TRBV4-3|15|TRBJ1-6
TGCGCCAGCAGCCAAGCGATCCGTTGGGATTCACCCCTCCACTTT
CASSQAIRWDSPLHF
>NA|NA|TRBV6-1|15|TRBJ1-6
TGTGCCAGCAGTCCCGACATAGAACTGGGTTCACCCCTCCACTTT
CASSPDIELGSPLHF
>NA|few|TRBV15|14|TRBJ1-2
TGTGCCACCAGCAGGTCACAGGCTAACTATGGCTACACCTTC
CATSRSQANYGYTF
>NA|NA|TRBV14|11|TRBJ2-1
TGTGCCAGCAGCCAAGGAGTTCGAGTGTTCTTC
CASSQGVRVFF
>NA|many|TRBV18|15|TRBJ2-7
TGTGCCAGCTCACCACTCGTTGGGGGACCCTACGAGCAGTACTTC
CASSPLVGGPYEQYF
>TRBD1|NA|TRBV3-1|15|TRBJ1-1
TGTGCCAGCAGTTGGACAGGGGAGCCGAACACTGAAGCTTTCTTT
CASSWTGEPNTEAFF
>TRBD2|few|TRBV2|12|TRBJ2-7
TGTGCCATGAAACTAGCGGACTACGAGCAGTACTTC
CAMKLADYEQYF
>TRBD2|few|TRBV20-1|15|TRBJ2-3
TGCAGTGCTGGACTTCTAGCGGAAGGCACAGATACGCAGTATTTT
CSAGLLAEGTDTQYF
>TRBD2|NA|TRBV5-5|15|TRBJ2-5
TGTGCCAGTCGGTGGCGGGAGAGCCAACAAGAGACCCAGTACTTC
CASRWRESQQETQYF
>NA|NA|TRBV11-2|18|TRBJ2-3
TGTGCCAGCAGCTTAGATCCCCCGCCCGTGCTCAGCACAGATACGCAGTATTTT
CASSLDPPPVLSTDTQYF
>TRBD2|NA|TRBV29-1|15|TRBJ2-7
TGCAGCGTTGGTATCGGGACTAGCGGGGGCTACGAGCAGTACTTC
CSVGIGTSGGYEQYF
>NA|NA|TRBV6-5|13|TRBJ2-1
TGTGCCAGCGGTTACGGCAGGTACAATGAGCAGTTCTTC
CASGYGRYNEQFF
>TRBD2|NA|TRBV12-3/TRBV12-4|15|TRBJ2-2
TGTGCCAGCAGTCGGACTAGCGGGGTTGTCGGGGAGCTGTTTTTT
CASSRTSGVVGELFF
>NA|many|TRBV27|14|TRBJ1-5
TGCGCCAGCAGCTTGCAAGGGGGCAATCAGCCCCAGCATTTT
CASSLQGGNQPQHF